The entry that follows covers one T cell receptor beta chain sequence. Antigen: not known. The record originates from a study of T cell clones after liver transplantation. About the research overall: TCRbeta sequencing after a pre-transplant mixed lymphocyte reaction identified graft-donor-reactive clones, later tracked in post-transplant blood.

Study-level points and caveats: Post-transplant time points were not standardized, so conclusions are preliminary.

The assay was immunoSEQ multiplex PCR, and TCRdb's table has in-frame clones only and misses some. This table holds 65,000 to 95,000 clones, about 80% found once. Germline CDR1 and CDR2: MRHNA and SNTAGT. The CDR3 sequence is 16 residues long. V was clipped by 6 bases and J by 4 bases, with 18 bases between them. The sequenced sample was CD4+ T cells from blood, obtained before liver transplant. This clonotype was obtained from a human donor who received a liver transplant. The chain uses TRBV6-4 and TRBJ2-2; D is possibly TRBD2 (5 bases). The CDR3 loop is CASRFMETTATGELFF. The CDR3 nucleotides read TGTGCCAGCAGATTTATGGAGACTACCGCCACCGGGGAGCTGTTTTTT.